Each of the 20 T cell receptor beta chains below was sequenced from the same sample in a study of cytomegalovirus exposure and HLA in healthy donors. With 60 Vbeta and 13 Jbeta primers, the PCR was carried out. The assay was immunoSEQ multiplex PCR, and TCRdb's table has in-frame clones only and misses some. The sample has some 170,000 clones; roughly four fifths are singletons. The specimen was PBMCs. Receptors originate from a woman between 18 and 29 years old in good health and CMV-seropositive.

This chain joins TRBV5-1 and TRBJ1-1, with 8 bases matching TRBD1. CDR3 length: 18 amino acids. After removal of 4 bases from V and 0 bases from J, the junction contained 14 bases not matched to a gene. The germline gives CDR1 SGHRS, CDR2 YFSETQ. CDR3 DNA sequence: TGCGCCAGCAGCCCCCGGACAGGGAGCCTACCGATGAACACTGAAGCTTTCTTT. It is translated as CASSPRTGSLPMNTEAFF.

This chain connects TRBV29-1 to TRBJ2-7, with a weak D call TRBD1 (6 bases). Trimming cost V 4 bases and J 3 bases, with 19 bases left between them. The CDR3 loop spans 15 amino acids. The germline gives CDR1 SQVTM, CDR2 ANQGSEA. The CDR3 bases are TGCAGCGTTGGTTATCTGGGGGCGCACCGCTACGAGCAGTACTTC. The encoded protein is CSVGYLGAHRYEQYF.

The chain joins TRBV19 to TRBJ1-5; TRBD1 might be the D (6 bases). Germline values: CDR1 LNHDA, CDR2 SQIVND (reference sequence). This CDR3 comprises 16 residues. Trimming took 5 bases from V and 0 from J, leaving 14 bases between them. CDR3 sequence: CASSPRTVSSNQPQHF. The CDR3 DNA reads TGTGCCAGTAGTCCCCGGACAGTGAGTAGCAATCAGCCCCAGCATTTT.

This sequence joins TRBV27 and TRBJ2-3; 7 bases agree with TRBD1. The CDR3 spans 15 residues. Germline trimming cut 4 bases from V and 4 bases from J; bases unmatched to any gene: 8. Germline CDR1 and CDR2: MNHEY and SMNVEV (reference sequence). The CDR3 protein is CASSYNPQGPDTQYF. The CDR3 DNA reads as TGTGCCAGCAGTTATAACCCACAGGGGCCAGATACGCAGTATTTT.

This clone was observed a single time. V gene TRBV4-1 combines with J gene TRBJ1-4, with TRBD1 matching 8 bases. The CDR3 spans 15 residues. From germline, CDR1 is MGHRA and CDR2 YSYEKL. The junction had 8 bases not matched to a gene; V was cut back by 4 bases and J by 7 bases. For the CDR3, the DNA is TGCGCCAGCAGCCGAAACCTGGACAGGGCTGAAAAACTGTTTTTT. Translated: CASSRNLDRAEKLFF.

CDR3 region: CASSPYSGRGRETQYF. In DNA form, the CDR3 reads TGTGCCAGCAGCCCGTACAGCGGGCGGGGTAGGGAGACCCAGTACTTC. V is TRBV13 and J is TRBJ2-5; the D gene is possibly TRBD2 (6 bases). Germline CDR1 reads PRHDT; CDR2 reads FYEKMQ (reference sequence). CDR3 size: 16 residues. Trimming took off 5 bases at V and 5 bases at J, with 21 bases between the two ends.

Only a few counts were recorded for this clone. The chain joins TRBV9 to TRBJ2-5, with TRBD2 identical over 12 bases. The CDR3 spans 15 residues. CDR1 and CDR2 from the germline V gene are SGDLS and YYNGEE. J lost 2 bases, V lost 3 bases, and 2 bases had no gene match. The CDR3, as DNA: TGTGCCAGCAGCGATCTAGCGGGGGGGCAAGAGACCCAGTACTTC. It encodes CASSDLAGGQETQYF. The variable domain in full, completed from reference TRBV9 and TRBJ2-5, reads DSGVTQTPKHLITATGQRVTLRCSPRSGDLSVYWYQQSLDQGLQFLIQYYNGEERAKGNILERFSAQQFPDLHSELNLSSLELGDSALYFCASSDLAGGQETQYFGPGTRLLVL.

The rearrangement links TRBV19 to TRBJ2-7; possibly TRBD2 for D (6 bases). Germline V gene lookup returns CDR1 LNHDA and CDR2 SQIVND (reference sequence). The CDR3 spans 14 residues. Trimming pared 7 bases from V and 6 bases from J, leaving 19 bases between. Written as DNA, the CDR3 is TGTGCCAGTAAGAAGACCGGGACTGACCCCGAGCAGTACTTC. Its protein is CASKKTGTDPEQYF.

This chain uses TRBV5-6 with TRBJ2-7, with 7 bases fitting TRBD2. V trimming: 1 base; J trimming: 0 bases; junction bases outside the gene matches: 4. Germline assignment: CDR1 SGHDT and CDR2 YYEEEE. The CDR3 runs to 15 residues. As DNA, the CDR3 is TGTGCCAGCAGCTTGCCGGGGGGAAGCTCCTACGAGCAGTACTTC. Protein: CASSLPGGSSYEQYF.

The V call is TRBV10-3, the J call TRBJ2-5; 10 nucleotides match TRBD2. The V segment lost 3 bases and the J segment 5 bases; nucleotides outside the gene matches: 3. The CDR3 has 14 residues. From germline, CDR1 is ENHRY and CDR2 SYGVKD. As DNA, the CDR3 is TGTGCCATCAGTGAAAGAGCGGGGGGGGAGACCCAGTACTTC. Translation gives CAISERAGGETQYF.

This clone was seen more than once but under ten times. This sequence joins TRBV7-2 and TRBJ2-3; 8 bases are shared with TRBD2. The CDR3 is 15 residues long. The J segment lost 5 bases and the V segment lost 1 base, leaving 5 bases of the junction unmatched. Germline V gene lookup returns CDR1 SGHTA and CDR2 FQGNSA. The CDR3 sequence is CASSLGRGVVDTQYF. For the CDR3, the DNA is TGTGCCAGCAGCTTAGGGCGGGGGGTGGTAGATACGCAGTATTTT.

The rearrangement joins TRBV1 to TRBJ1-2. TRBV1 represents a pseudogene. This CDR3 has 14 amino acids. This CDR3 reads CTSSQGNGGWGVTF. The DNA of the CDR3 is TGCACCAGCAGCCAAGGAAACGGCGGGTGGGGAGTCACCTTC.

V gene TRBV4-2 combines with J gene TRBJ1-5; 9 bases line up with TRBD1. The CDR3 is 17 residues long. The ends lost 1 base at V and 0 bases at J; junction bases unmatched: 4. Looked up from germline, CDR1 is LGHNA and CDR2 is YNFKEQ. The DNA of the CDR3 is TGTGCCAGCAGCCAAGTCGGACAGGGGATTAGCAATCAGCCCCAGCATTTT. This codes for CASSQVGQGISNQPQHF.

This clone was seen a handful of times. The chain links TRBV4-3 to TRBJ2-1; 9 bases align to TRBD1. The CDR3 extends over 16 amino acids. With 5 bases clipped from V and 8 bases from J, the junction kept 13 bases outside the gene matches. Looked up from germline, CDR1 is LGHNA and CDR2 is YSLEER. The CDR3 DNA sequence: TGCGCCAGCAGCGAAAGACGACAGGGGGACGTCGATGAGCAGTTCTTC. It translates to CASSERRQGDVDEQFF.

V gene TRBV4-3 combines with J gene TRBJ2-7; D possibly corresponds to TRBD1 (5 bases). V lost 0 bases to trimming and J lost 0 bases, with 9 bases between them. This CDR3 comprises 15 residues. The germline CDR1 and CDR2 sequences are LGHNA and YSLEER. The CDR3 reads CASSQDSGASYEQYF. DNA for the CDR3: TGCGCCAGCAGCCAAGATTCTGGGGCCTCCTACGAGCAGTACTTC.

In this sample, this clone turned up once. The genes are TRBV6-5 and TRBJ2-7; D is possibly TRBD1 (6 bases). Looked up from germline, CDR1 is MNHEY and CDR2 is SVGAGI. V shed 2 bases and J shed 3 bases, with 14 bases lying between them. The CDR3 covers 15 residues. CDR3 sequence: CASSYVGGTIYEQYF. CDR3 coding DNA: TGTGCCAGCAGTTACGTAGGGGGAACCATCTACGAGCAGTACTTC.

This clone came up a few times. The J gene is TRBJ1-1, the V gene TRBV6-5; the match to TRBD1 covers 9 bases. Germline CDR1 and CDR2: MNHEY and SVGAGI. This CDR3 spans 13 amino acids. The trim removed 2 bases at V and 6 bases at J, leaving 1 base unmatched. The CDR3 region has the DNA TGTGCCAGCAGTTACAGGACAGGGGCTGAAGCTTTCTTT. Translated, it gives CASSYRTGAEAFF.

This chain connects TRBV7-9 to TRBJ1-5; weak D call: TRBD1 (6 bases). Trimming left V 0 bases short and J 3 bases short, with 9 bases between. CDR1 is SEHNR and CDR2 is FQNEAQ in the germline V gene (reference sequence). The CDR3 runs 15 residues. CDR3 residues: CASSLATGPNQPQHF. The DNA of the CDR3 is TGTGCCAGCAGCTTAGCAACAGGGCCCAATCAGCCCCAGCATTTT.

The chain couples TRBV5-6 to TRBJ2-7; 7 bases match TRBD1. J was trimmed by 4 bases and V by 3 bases; bases with no gene match: 10. The CDR3 has 15 residues. Germline loops: CDR1 SGHDT, CDR2 YYEEEE. CDR3 coding DNA: TGTGCCAGCAGCTCAAGGGACAGCATCTTTTACGAGCAGTACTTC. It translates to CASSSRDSIFYEQYF.

The chain employs TRBV6-6 and TRBJ2-1; 9 bases align to TRBD2. This CDR3 is built from 16 residues. V lost 4 bases, J lost 4 bases, and 8 bases stayed unmatched. CDR1 and CDR2 from the germline V gene are MNHNY and SVGAGI (reference sequence). The CDR3 coding sequence is TGTGCCAGCAGTTCGCAAAGCGGGGGGTCTTACAATGAGCAGTTCTTC. The encoded protein is CASSSQSGGSYNEQFF.